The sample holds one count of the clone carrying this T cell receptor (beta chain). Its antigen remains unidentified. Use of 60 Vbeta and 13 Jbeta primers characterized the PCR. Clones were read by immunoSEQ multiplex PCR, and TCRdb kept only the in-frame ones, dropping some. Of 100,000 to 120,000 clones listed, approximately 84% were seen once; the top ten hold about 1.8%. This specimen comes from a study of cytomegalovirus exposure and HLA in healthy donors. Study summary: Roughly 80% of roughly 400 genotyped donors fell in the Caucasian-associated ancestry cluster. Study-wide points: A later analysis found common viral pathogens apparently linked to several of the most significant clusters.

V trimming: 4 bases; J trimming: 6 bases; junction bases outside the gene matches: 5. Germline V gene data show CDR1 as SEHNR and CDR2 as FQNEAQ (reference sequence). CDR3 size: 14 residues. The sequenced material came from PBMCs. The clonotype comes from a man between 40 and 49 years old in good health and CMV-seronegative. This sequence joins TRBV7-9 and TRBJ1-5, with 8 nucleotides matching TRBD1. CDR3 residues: CASSSTGETQPQHF. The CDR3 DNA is TGTGCCAGCAGCTCGACAGGGGAAACTCAGCCCCAGCATTTT.